A selection of T cell receptor beta chains follows, all from one sample in a study of shared clonotypes between healthy human individuals. Clones were sequenced by immunoSEQ multiplex PCR, and TCRdb holds only the in-frame ones, with some missing. Here the sample spans hundreds of thousands of clones, 55% to 75% being singletons. Sequencing used memory CD4+ T cells sorted from blood. Receptors were obtained from a woman in her 30s in good health. The CDR3 runs from the conserved cysteine through the conserved F or W. The D gene is left open where the match is weak. Expanded clones get a size class; other rows say once, few or many, or leave the size out.

j_call | clone_size | v_call | d_call | cdr3_aa | cdr3_nt
TRBJ2-2 | - | TRBV7-9 | - | CASSQARGASTGELFF | TGTGCCAGCAGCCAAGCTCGCGGGGCCTCCACCGGGGAGCTGTTTTTT
TRBJ1-1 | few | TRBV29-1 | - | CSVESWGDTEAFF | TGCAGCGTTGAATCTTGGGGGGACACTGAAGCTTTCTTT
TRBJ2-3 | - | TRBV11-2 | TRBD1 | CASSPRTGGEYF | TGTGCCAGCAGCCCCAGGACAGGGGGCGAGTATTTT
TRBJ2-2 | - | TRBV19 | - | CASNTPGDTGELFF | TGTGCCAGTAATACTCCCGGGGACACCGGGGAGCTGTTTTTT
TRBJ1-1 | once | TRBV29-1 | - | CSVTDNTEAFF | TGCAGCGTAACCGACAACACTGAAGCTTTCTTT
TRBJ2-1 | few | TRBV7-9 | - | CASSLGVTEHNEQFF | TGTGCCAGCAGCTTGGGTGTTACGGAGCACAATGAGCAGTTCTTC
TRBJ2-7 | few | TRBV6-1 | - | CASTVAMSSYEQYF | TGTGCCAGCACCGTAGCGATGAGCTCCTACGAGCAGTACTTC
TRBJ1-4 | - | TRBV18 | TRBD1 | CASSHRDSEKLFF | TGTGCCAGCTCACACCGGGACAGCGAAAAACTGTTTTTT
TRBJ2-1 | - | TRBV7-3 | - | CASSLISSGNEQFF | TGTGCCAGCAGCTTAATAAGTAGTGGCAATGAGCAGTTCTTC
TRBJ2-1 | few | TRBV19 | - | CASSTWDTMDNEQFF | TGTGCCAGTAGTACCTGGGACACCATGGACAATGAGCAGTTCTTC
TRBJ2-7 | - | TRBV4-1 | TRBD2 | CASSQEKSGRAYEQYF | TGCGCCAGCAGCCAAGAAAAGAGCGGGAGGGCTTACGAGCAGTACTTC
TRBJ2-2 | - | TRBV7-2 | - | CASSPSAGTGTGELFF | TGTGCCAGCAGTCCTAGTGCGGGCACTGGGACCGGGGAGCTGTTTTTT
TRBJ2-3 | - | TRBV19 | - | CASSNPPTRAQYF | TGTGCCAGTAGTAACCCTCCAACACGGGCGCAGTATTTT
TRBJ2-2 | - | TRBV7-9 | - | CASSLVGPGELFF | TGTGCCAGCAGCCTGGTGGGGCCCGGGGAGCTGTTTTTT
TRBJ1-4 | - | TRBV14 | - | CASSQGGRVREKLFF | TGTGCCAGCAGCCAAGGAGGCCGGGTTCGGGAAAAACTGTTTTTT
TRBJ2-3 | few | TRBV5-1 | - | CASSSGTGGDTQYF | TGCGCCAGCAGCTCCGGTACCGGTGGAGATACGCAGTATTTT
TRBJ2-2 | - | TRBV5-1 | TRBD2 | CASSLGLAANTGELFF | TGCGCCAGCAGCTTGGGACTAGCGGCGAACACCGGGGAGCTGTTTTTT
TRBJ1-3 | many | TRBV4-1 | - | CASSFRQADSGNTIYF | TGCGCCAGCAGCTTCCGACAGGCCGACTCTGGAAACACCATATATTTT
TRBJ2-2 | - | TRBV28 | TRBD1 | CASSFGQGPTGELFF | TGTGCCAGCAGCTTCGGACAGGGACCCACCGGGGAGCTGTTTTTT
TRBJ1-5 | - | TRBV7-5 | - | CVRRRQGSNQPQHF | TGTGTCAGAAGACGACAGGGTAGCAATCAGCCCCAGCATTTT
TRBJ2-1 | - | TRBV9 | - | CASSVVAGRYNEQFF | TGTGCCAGCAGCGTAGTGGCGGGAAGGTACAATGAGCAGTTCTTC
TRBJ2-6 | - | TRBV4-1 | - | CASSQVLPAPGANVLTF | TGCGCCAGCAGCCAAGTTTTGCCTGCCCCTGGGGCCAACGTCCTGACTTTC
TRBJ1-1 | - | TRBV28 | TRBD1 | CASSLLGRGTEAFF | TGTGCCAGCAGTTTATTAGGCAGGGGGACTGAAGCTTTCTTT
TRBJ2-1 | once | TRBV7-2 | TRBD2 | CASSLGLVAGDNEQFF | TGTGCCAGCAGTTTGGGCTTGGTAGCGGGAGACAATGAGCAGTTCTTC
TRBJ2-1 | few | TRBV5-6 | - | CASSFDYNPTYNEQFF | TGTGCCAGCAGCTTCGACTACAACCCAACCTACAATGAGCAGTTCTTC
TRBJ2-7 | few | TRBV14 | TRBD2 | CASSQDLVSGRPYEQYF | TGTGCCAGCAGCCAAGATTTGGTTAGCGGGAGGCCCTACGAGCAGTACTTC
TRBJ1-4 | - | TRBV5-6 | - | CASSTRGPGVDEKLFF | TGTGCCAGCAGCACCCGCGGGCCGGGGGTTGACGAAAAACTGTTTTTT
TRBJ1-1 | - | TRBV6-4 | - | CASSVQVEVRLMNTEAFF | TGTGCCAGCAGTGTACAGGTGGAGGTGCGCCTTATGAACACTGAAGCTTTCTTT
TRBJ2-1 | few | TRBV5-1 | - | CASSLVSGSGYNEQFF | TGCGCCAGCAGCTTGGTTTCGGGATCGGGCTACAATGAGCAGTTCTTC
TRBJ2-3 | - | TRBV4-1 | - | CASSQPGVGTDTQYF | TGCGCCAGCAGCCAACCGGGAGTCGGCACAGATACGCAGTATTTT
TRBJ2-1 | few | TRBV11-3 | TRBD1 | CASSLDSGTGGYNEQFF | TGTGCCAGCAGCTTAGATTCCGGGACAGGGGGCTACAATGAGCAGTTCTTC
TRBJ1-4 | - | TRBV19 | - | CASRGAWATNEKLFF | TGTGCCAGTCGTGGAGCTTGGGCGACTAATGAAAAACTGTTTTTT
TRBJ2-7 | - | TRBV10-2 | - | CASSESSVRGYEQYF | TGCGCCAGCAGTGAGTCGAGTGTAAGGGGCTACGAGCAGTACTTC
TRBJ2-7 | - | TRBV7-2 | TRBD2 | CASSSGLAGVYEQYF | TGTGCCAGCAGCTCCGGACTAGCGGGAGTTTACGAGCAGTACTTC
TRBJ1-4 | - | TRBV5-8 | - | CASSFTGGVRKLFF | TGTGCCAGCAGCTTTACCGGAGGAGTGAGAAAACTGTTTTTT
TRBJ2-7 | - | TRBV27 | - | CASTSPPEGDSYEQYF | TGTGCCAGCACCTCACCCCCAGAGGGGGATTCCTACGAGCAGTACTTC
TRBJ2-4 | - | TRBV6-1 | TRBD1 | CASSEDWTGGNIQYF | TGTGCCAGCAGTGAAGACTGGACAGGGGGAAACATTCAGTACTTC
TRBJ1-4 | - | TRBV7-2 | TRBD1 | CASSLDRAREKLFF | TGTGCCAGCAGCCTAGACAGGGCCCGAGAAAAACTGTTTTTT
TRBJ2-1 | - | TRBV29-1 | TRBD2 | CSVLSGILYEQFF | TGCAGCGTCCTAAGCGGGATTCTCTATGAGCAGTTCTTC
TRBJ1-1 | - | TRBV7-8 | - | CASSWRREAEAFF | TGTGCCAGCAGCTGGCGCCGGGAGGCTGAAGCTTTCTTT
TRBJ2-1 | few | TRBV5-1 | - | CASSVDTSSYNEQFF | TGCGCCAGCAGCGTCGACACGAGCTCCTACAATGAGCAGTTCTTC
TRBJ1-3 | - | TRBV10-2 | - | CASSDRGLSTIYF | TGCGCCAGCAGTGACCGGGGACTCTCCACCATATATTTT
TRBJ2-7 | - | TRBV21-1 | - | CASSSLGGRFPEQYF | TGTGCCAGCAGTTCTCTCGGGGGGCGCTTTCCCGAGCAGTACTTC
TRBJ1-2 | - | TRBV29-1 | - | CSGILTNYGYTF | TGCAGCGGGATATTAACTAACTATGGCTACACCTTC
TRBJ1-5 | - | TRBV2 | - | CASRPDDRHQPQHF | TGTGCCAGCAGACCCGACGACAGGCATCAGCCCCAGCATTTT
TRBJ1-1 | - | TRBV6-5 | TRBD1 | CASQGVRNTEAFF | TGTGCCAGCCAGGGGGTTCGGAACACTGAAGCTTTCTTT